The present TCR beta chain was sequenced within a study of shared clonotypes between healthy human individuals. Whole-study results and caveats: Only a few donors were included, so the genetic and exposure-history diversity represented was limited.

The CDR3 runs 14 residues. Germline V gives CDR1 SGHNT, CDR2 YYREEE (reference sequence). The trim removed 3 bases at V and 4 bases at J, leaving 6 bases unmatched. Profiling relied on immunoSEQ multiplex PCR, and the TCRdb table lists in-frame clones only, not all of them. Counted here are around 2,100,000 clones, about 95% occurring once; the ten biggest clones make up under 1.5%. This clone was recorded only once. Its antigen is still unknown. CD8 cells classed as naive were CD45RO-negative and positively selected for CCR7, excluding terminally differentiated effector memory CD45RA+ cells. The source of this sequence is a man between 18 and 35 years old in good health. The sequenced sample was naive CD8+ T cells sorted from blood. The chain is built from TRBV5-4 and TRBJ2-7; TRBD2 matches 8 bases. The CDR3 spells CASSYRGGLYEQYF. CDR3 bases: TGTGCCAGCAGCTACCGGGGGGGTTTATACGAGCAGTACTTC.